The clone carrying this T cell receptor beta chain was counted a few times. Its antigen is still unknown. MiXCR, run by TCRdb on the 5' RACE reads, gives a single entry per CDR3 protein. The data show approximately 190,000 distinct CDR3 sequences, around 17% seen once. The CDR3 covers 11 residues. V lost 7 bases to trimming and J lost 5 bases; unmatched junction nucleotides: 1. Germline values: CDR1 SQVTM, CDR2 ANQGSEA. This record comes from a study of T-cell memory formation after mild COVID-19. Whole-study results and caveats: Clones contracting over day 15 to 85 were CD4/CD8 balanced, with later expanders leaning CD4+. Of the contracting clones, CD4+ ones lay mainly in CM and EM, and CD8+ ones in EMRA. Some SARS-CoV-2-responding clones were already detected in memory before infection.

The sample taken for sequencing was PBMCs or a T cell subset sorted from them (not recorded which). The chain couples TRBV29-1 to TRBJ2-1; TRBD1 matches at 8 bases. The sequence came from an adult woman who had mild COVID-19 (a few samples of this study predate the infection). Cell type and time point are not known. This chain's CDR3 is CSGGQDNEQFF. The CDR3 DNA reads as TGCAGCGGGGGACAGGACAATGAGCAGTTCTTC.